The sequence of this T cell receptor beta chain was determined in a study of T cells in Graves' hyperthyroidism and ophthalmopathy. Trimming pared 2 bases from V and 4 bases from J, leaving 9 bases between. This CDR3 comprises 14 residues. Amplified TCR beta CDR3 regions came from RNA transcripts. TCR CDR3 underwent first-round RT-PCR with the HTBI primer set. Via MiXCR, TCRdb re-called the multiplex PCR reads, giving one row per CDR3 protein. The sample lists about 600,000 distinct CDR3 sequences; approximately 15% were seen once. The chain links TRBV12-3 or TRBV12-4 to TRBJ2-4; D unresolved. This clonotype was obtained from a woman aged 18-29 years with Graves' ophthalmopathy. Specimen: blood. The CDR3 here is CASSLLSPKNIQYF. The DNA of the CDR3 is TGTGCCAGCAGTTTATTAAGCCCTAAAAACATTCAGTACTTC.